This is a list of T cell receptor beta chains from one sample in a study of memory CD4+ T cells and cytomegalovirus serostatus. Clones were read by immunoSEQ multiplex PCR, and TCRdb kept only the in-frame ones, dropping some. The sample yields some 48,000 clones, roughly 78% seen once. The sample comprised memory CD4+ T cells from blood. The receptors come from an adult in good health and CMV-seronegative. The conserved cysteine and the conserved F or W are not part of the CDR3 here.

TRBV29-1	TRBJ2-7	SVAVRTPNAYEQY
TRBV5-1	TRBJ1-1	ASSPTGLTEAF
TRBV4-1	TRBJ1-1	ASKKQGAYGTEAF
TRBV28	TRBJ2-7	ASTRAGGVYEQY
TRBV2	TRBJ1-3	ASSLQGNSGNTIY
TRBV7-6	TRBJ2-1	ASSLGGQGLTNEQF
TRBV2	TRBJ2-7	ASSANRAEQY
TRBV7-4	TRBJ2-7	ASSYFSGGSGPYEQY
TRBV2	TRBJ1-5	ASSMTYSNQPQH
TRBV9	TRBJ2-2	ASTVGRVAGELF
TRBV14	TRBJ1-2	ASSQRQSPNYGYT
TRBV6-1	TRBJ2-4	ASSERTETQY
TRBV6-5	TRBJ2-3	ASSRFGTDTQY